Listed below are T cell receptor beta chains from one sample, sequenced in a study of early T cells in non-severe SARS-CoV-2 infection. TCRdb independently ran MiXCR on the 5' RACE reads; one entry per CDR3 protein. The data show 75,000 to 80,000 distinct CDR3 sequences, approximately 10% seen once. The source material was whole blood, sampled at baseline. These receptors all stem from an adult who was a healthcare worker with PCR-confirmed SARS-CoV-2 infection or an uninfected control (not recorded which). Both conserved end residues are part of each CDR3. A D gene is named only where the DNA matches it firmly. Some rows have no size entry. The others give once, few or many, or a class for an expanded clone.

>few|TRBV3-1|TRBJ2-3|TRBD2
TGTGCCAGCAACGGACTAGCGGGGGGGCCAGATACGCAGTATTTT
CASNGLAGGPDTQYF
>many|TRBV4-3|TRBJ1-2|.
TGCGCCAGCAGCCAAGAATCCCCCGACTTGGGGGGCTACACCTTC
CASSQESPDLGGYTF
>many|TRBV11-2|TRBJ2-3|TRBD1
TGTGCCAGCAGCTCGGGGACAGGGGCAAACACAGATACGCAGTATTTT
CASSSGTGANTDTQYF
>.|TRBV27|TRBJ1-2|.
TGTGCCAGCAGTTCAACAACCCCCGTGGAAGGGTATGGCTACACCTTC
CASSSTTPVEGYGYTF
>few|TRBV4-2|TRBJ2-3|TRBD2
TGTGCCAGCAGCCAAGATCCCCTTTTTGCGGGGGGAAACACAGATACGCAGTATTTT
CASSQDPLFAGGNTDTQYF
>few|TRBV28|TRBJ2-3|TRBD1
TGTGCCAGCAGAATATACAGGGGGAGCACAGATACGCAGTATTTT
CASRIYRGSTDTQYF
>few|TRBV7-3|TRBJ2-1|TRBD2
TGTGCCAGCAGCTTAACCCCTCCCAGGGTAGCGGGGGGAGGCAATGAGCAGTTCTTC
CASSLTPPRVAGGGNEQFF
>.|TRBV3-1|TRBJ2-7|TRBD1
TGTGCCAGCAGCCCCGGGACAGGGGCCTACGAGCAGTACTTC
CASSPGTGAYEQYF
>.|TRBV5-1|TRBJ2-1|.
TGCGCCAGCAGCTTGGATGATAGCTTGGGATACAATGAGCAGTTCTTC
CASSLDDSLGYNEQFF
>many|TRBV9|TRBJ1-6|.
TGTGCCAGCAGCGTAGACATGGGGCAAGCGGCACCCCTCCACTTT
CASSVDMGQAAPLHF
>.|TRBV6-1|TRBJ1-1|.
TGTGCCAGCACCGAAGGCACGAACACTGAAGCTTTCTTT
CASTEGTNTEAFF
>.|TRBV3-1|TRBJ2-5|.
TGTGCCAGCAGCCAAATAACAGAGACCCAGTACTTC
CASSQITETQYF
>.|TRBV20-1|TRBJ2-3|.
TGCAGTGCTCGTATAGCGCACAGAAGCACAGATACGCAGTATTTT
CSARIAHRSTDTQYF
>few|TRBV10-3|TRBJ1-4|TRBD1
TGTGCCATCAGGCAGGGGGAACCTAATGAAAAACTGTTTTTT
CAIRQGEPNEKLFF
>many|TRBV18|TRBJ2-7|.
TGTGCCAGCTCACCATCTGGGGGTACCTACGAGCAGTACTTC
CASSPSGGTYEQYF
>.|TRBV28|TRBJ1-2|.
TGTGCCAGCAGTTTCACTGCGGGGGGGCGCGTCTATGGCTACACCTTC
CASSFTAGGRVYGYTF
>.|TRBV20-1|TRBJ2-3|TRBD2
TGCAGTGCTTGGCGGGGGGGCGAAAGCACAGATACGCAGTATTTT
CSAWRGGESTDTQYF
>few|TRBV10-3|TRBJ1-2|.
TGTGCCATCAGTGAGTTGGGACATCCCGACACCTTC
CAISELGHPDTF
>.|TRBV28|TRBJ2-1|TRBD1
TGTGCCAGCAGTCACAACAGGGGCAATGAGCAGTTCTTC
CASSHNRGNEQFF
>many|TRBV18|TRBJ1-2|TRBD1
TGTGCCAGCTCATCAACCCGCCAGGGGGACACCTTC
CASSSTRQGDTF
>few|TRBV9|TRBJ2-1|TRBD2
TGTGCCAGCAGCTACACTTTGGCGGGGGGCGAGTTCTTC
CASSYTLAGGEFF
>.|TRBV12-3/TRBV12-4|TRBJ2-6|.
TGTGCCAGCAGTTTTCATGGGGGCGCTGGGGCCAACGTCCTGACTTTC
CASSFHGGAGANVLTF
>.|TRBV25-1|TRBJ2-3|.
TGTGCCAGCAGTATTTCGGGAGATACGCAGTATTTT
CASSISGDTQYF
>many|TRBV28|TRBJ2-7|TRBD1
TGTGCCAGCAGCCCCGCGGGACAGGCCAAGAACGAGCAGTACTTC
CASSPAGQAKNEQYF
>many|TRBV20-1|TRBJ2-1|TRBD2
TGCAGTGCTAGAGATGTCGGGGGACTAGCGGGGCGGCGTGAGCAGTTCTTC
CSARDVGGLAGRREQFF
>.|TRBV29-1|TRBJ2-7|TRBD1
TGCAGCGTTGAAACAGGGGGCGAGCAGTACTTC
CSVETGGEQYF
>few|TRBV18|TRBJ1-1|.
TGTGCCAGCTCACCCGTACAGGGTTCTACTGAAGCTTTCTTT
CASSPVQGSTEAFF
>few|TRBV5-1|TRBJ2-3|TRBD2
TGCGCCAGCAGATCAGACACGGGACTACTCACAGATACGCAGTATTTT
CASRSDTGLLTDTQYF
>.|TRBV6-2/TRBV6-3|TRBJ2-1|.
TGTGCCAGCACAAACTCCTACAATGAGCAGTTCTTC
CASTNSYNEQFF
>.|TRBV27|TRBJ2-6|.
TGTGCCAGCAGTTTGAACCGGGCTGGGGCCAACGTCCTGACTTTC
CASSLNRAGANVLTF
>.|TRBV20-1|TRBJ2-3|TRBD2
TGCAGTGCTATCGGGGTTGGCCGGGGGGGCCGAGGTGCGCAGTATTTT
CSAIGVGRGGRGAQYF
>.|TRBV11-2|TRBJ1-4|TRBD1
TGTGCCAGCAGCTTACAGTCACCGGGACAGGGACCGGAAAAACTGTTTTTT
CASSLQSPGQGPEKLFF
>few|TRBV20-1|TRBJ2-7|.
TGCAGTGCTGGCGCCGGGGCCTACGAGCAGTACTTC
CSAGAGAYEQYF
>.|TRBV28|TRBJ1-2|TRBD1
TGTGCCAGCCAAACAGGGGGCGCACATCATGGCTACACCTTC
CASQTGGAHHGYTF
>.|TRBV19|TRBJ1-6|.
TGTGCCAGTAACCCCGCAGCGGGTGGGAATTCACCCCTCCACTTT
CASNPAAGGNSPLHF
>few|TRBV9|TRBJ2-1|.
TGTGCCGGGTCGCTGGCGCGGGGTAGATCCTACAATGAGCAGTTCTTC
CAGSLARGRSYNEQFF
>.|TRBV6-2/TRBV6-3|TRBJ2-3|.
TGTGCCAGCAGTCTGAGCAGGGCTAAGGATACGCAGTATTTT
CASSLSRAKDTQYF
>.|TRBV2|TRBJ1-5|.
TGTGCCAGCGCCCAAGGCCATTCCGGTCCTAGTCAGCCCCAGCATTTT
CASAQGHSGPSQPQHF
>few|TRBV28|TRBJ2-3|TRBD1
TGTGCCAGCTTCGACCCTGGGCGACAGGGGCCAGATACGCAGTATTTT
CASFDPGRQGPDTQYF
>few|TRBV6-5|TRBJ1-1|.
TGTGCCAGTTCCGAGGTGTCGGGCACTGAAGCTTTCTTT
CASSEVSGTEAFF
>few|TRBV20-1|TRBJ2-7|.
TGCAGTGCTAGGGCCAGCTCCTACGAGCAGTACTTC
CSARASSYEQYF
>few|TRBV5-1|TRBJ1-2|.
TGCGCCAGCAGCTTGAGCAGGAGGAGCTATGGCTACACCTTC
CASSLSRRSYGYTF
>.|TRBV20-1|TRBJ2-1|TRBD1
TGCAGTGCTGAGACAGACAGGGGACACAATGAGCAGTTCTTC
CSAETDRGHNEQFF
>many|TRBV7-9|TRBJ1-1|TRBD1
TGTGCCAGCATCTACTCCGACAGGGGAGACACTGAAGCTTTCTTT
CASIYSDRGDTEAFF
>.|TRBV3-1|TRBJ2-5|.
TGTGCCAGCACCCAAGTAGGTGAGACCCAGTACTTC
CASTQVGETQYF
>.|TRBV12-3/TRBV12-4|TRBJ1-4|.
TGTGCCAGCAGTATGGACGTTCCGGAGGATGAAAAACTGTTTTTT
CASSMDVPEDEKLFF
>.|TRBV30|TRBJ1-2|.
TGTGCCTGGGGGTTAGACTTCAGGGATGGCTACACCTTC
CAWGLDFRDGYTF
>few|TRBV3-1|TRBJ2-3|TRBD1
TGTGCCAGCAGCCAGGGACAGGGAGCTACGCAGTATTTT
CASSQGQGATQYF